This passage covers 22 T cell receptor beta chains from one sample sequenced in a study of blood T cell repertoires in COVID-19. Method: immunoSEQ multiplex PCR; TCRdb's copy keeps in-frame clones and lacks some. This table holds a few hundred thousand clones, more than 75% found once. The sample consisted of peripheral blood. The receptors originated from a man older than 75 with acute or convalescent COVID-19.

This clone was seen at least ten times. This chain connects TRBV7-2 to TRBJ1-5; D is undetermined. The CDR3 runs 14 residues. Germline lookup yields CDR1 SGHTA and CDR2 FQGNSA. Trimming removed 1 base at V and 1 base at J, with 5 bases between. CDR3 in amino acids: CASSLGQSNQPQHF. The CDR3 region has the DNA TGTGCCAGCAGCTTAGGGCAGAGCAATCAGCCCCAGCATTTT.

The chain combines TRBV5-4 with TRBJ2-2; TRBD2 matches 7 bases. Germline CDR1 and CDR2: SGHNT and YYREEE (reference sequence). The CDR3 runs 15 residues. The J segment lost 2 bases and the V segment lost 2 bases, leaving 3 bases of the junction unmatched. Written as DNA, the CDR3 is TGTGCCAGCAGCTTCGCTAGCGGTAACACCGGGGAGCTGTTTTTT. Its protein product is CASSFASGNTGELFF.

The V and J genes are TRBV19 and TRBJ1-1; tentatively, D is TRBD1 (5 bases). The germline V and J ends were trimmed by 1 base and 4 bases, with 7 bases remaining between them. Germline V gene lookup returns CDR1 LNHDA and CDR2 SQIVND (reference sequence). The CDR3 is 13 residues long. CDR3 region: CASSIAGGTEAFF. CDR3 nucleotide sequence: TGTGCCAGTAGTATAGCGGGGGGCACTGAAGCTTTCTTT.

The rearrangement uses TRBV2 and TRBJ1-2; tentatively, D is TRBD1 (5 bases). V lost 8 bases, J lost 7 bases, and 20 bases lay in between. CDR3 length: 14 residues. The germline gives CDR1 SNHLY, CDR2 FYNNEI. This chain's CDR3 is CASRPGGGRSGYTF. The CDR3 nucleotides are TGTGCCAGCCGCCCCGGTGGGGGGAGAAGTGGCTACACCTTC.

In its sample, this clone was seen once. The CDR3 region is CSVNEQNYGYTF. CDR3 nucleotides: TGCAGCGTTAACGAACAGAACTATGGCTACACCTTC. V is TRBV29-1 and J is TRBJ1-2; D is unresolved. Germline assignment: CDR1 SQVTM and CDR2 ANQGSEA. The CDR3 is 12 residues long. Trimming pared 5 bases from V and 2 bases from J, leaving 9 bases between.

In DNA form, the CDR3 reads TGTGCCAGCAGCCCCGGAGGGGGCCGGGGCTACACCTTC. It translates to CASSPGGGRGYTF. V usage is TRBV7-9 and J usage is TRBJ1-2; 7 bases match TRBD1. J lost 8 bases, V lost 5 bases, and 8 bases had no gene match. CDR1 and CDR2 from the germline V gene are SEHNR and FQNEAQ (reference sequence). The CDR3 contains 13 residues.

V and J are TRBV19 and TRBJ2-3; 10 bases are shared with TRBD2. In germline, CDR1 is LNHDA, CDR2 SQIVND (reference sequence). V gave up 6 bases and J gave up 8 bases; unmatched junction bases: 8. This CDR3 has 14 residues. The CDR3 coding sequence is TGTGCCAGTAGACCTGGAGTAGCGGGAGGTACGCAGTATTTT. Protein sequence: CASRPGVAGGTQYF.

The chain combines TRBV5-1 with TRBJ1-1; 10 nucleotides align to TRBD1. V shed 0 bases, J shed 7 bases, and the junction held 6 bases outside the gene matches. There are 15 residues in the CDR3. Germline loops: CDR1 SGHRS, CDR2 YFSETQ. This CDR3 reads CASSLGGQGEREAFF. In nucleotides, the CDR3 is TGCGCCAGCAGCTTGGGCGGACAGGGGGAGCGTGAAGCTTTCTTT.

The chain recombines TRBV5-1 with TRBJ1-4; D might be TRBD1 (5 bases). Trimming took off 3 bases at V and 4 bases at J, with 13 bases between the two ends. CDR3 length equals 15 residues. Per germline, CDR1 SGHRS and CDR2 YFSETQ. The CDR3 sequence: CASSYSAGDNEKLFF. The CDR3 DNA reads as TGCGCCAGCAGCTATTCCGCGGGGGATAATGAAAAACTGTTTTTT.

The chain carries TRBV18 and TRBJ2-1; 8 bases match TRBD2. Germline trimming cut 5 bases from V and 3 bases from J; bases unmatched to any gene: 6. The CDR3 contains 15 residues. The V gene's germline CDR1 is KGHSH and CDR2 LQKENI. The CDR3 DNA sequence: TGTGCCAGCTCAAGGGGACTAGTCGACTACAATGAGCAGTTCTTC. Amino acids: CASSRGLVDYNEQFF.

The chain combines TRBV6-5 with TRBJ1-1; 7 nucleotides line up with TRBD1. Germline V gene sequence: CDR1 MNHEY, CDR2 SVGAGI. The CDR3 loop spans 14 amino acids. V lost 7 bases, J lost 0 bases, and 5 bases stayed unmatched. CDR3 sequence: CASKQGQVNTEAFF. The CDR3 DNA is TGTGCCAGCAAACAGGGGCAGGTGAACACTGAAGCTTTCTTT.

The V and J genes are TRBV5-1 and TRBJ1-3, with unresolved D. CDR1 and CDR2 from the germline V gene are SGHRS and YFSETQ. This CDR3 has 15 amino acids. V was cut by 4 bases and J by 2 bases, with 13 bases left in between. The chain's CDR3 is CASSPEGGTGNTIYF. In nucleotides, the CDR3 is TGCGCCAGCAGCCCGGAGGGAGGAACTGGAAACACCATATATTTT.

In its sample, this clone was seen once. This sequence joins TRBV6-1 and TRBJ2-7; perhaps TRBD1 as D (5 bases). This CDR3 spans 14 amino acids. The germline V gene encodes CDR1 MNHNS and CDR2 SASEGT. The V end lost 0 bases, the J end lost 4 bases, and 10 bases lay between the germline ends. The CDR3 region is CASSEAGADYEQYF. CDR3 in DNA: TGTGCCAGCAGTGAAGCAGGGGCAGATTACGAGCAGTACTTC.

This chain's CDR3 is CASSVGGGWDDEQYF. CDR3 sequence (DNA): TGTGCCAGCAGCGTAGGAGGGGGATGGGACGACGAGCAGTACTTC. The rearrangement links TRBV9 to TRBJ2-7, with D perhaps TRBD1 (6 bases). The ends were cut back, 0 bases at V and 5 bases at J, with 15 bases in the middle. Germline assignment: CDR1 SGDLS and CDR2 YYNGEE. The CDR3 covers 15 residues. Combining the CDR3 with reference TRBV9 and TRBJ2-7 gives the whole variable domain DSGVTQTPKHLITATGQRVTLRCSPRSGDLSVYWYQQSLDQGLQFLIQYYNGEERAKGNILERFSAQQFPDLHSELNLSSLELGDSALYFCASSVGGGWDDEQYFGPGTRLTVT.

The sample holds one count of this clone. V gene TRBV7-9 combines with J gene TRBJ1-3; weak D call: TRBD1 (6 bases). Per the germline V gene, CDR1 is SEHNR and CDR2 is FQNEAQ (reference sequence). The CDR3 sequence is 16 residues long. V was cut by 1 base and J by 3 bases, with 13 bases left in between. CDR3 protein: CASSLEAGVRGNTIYF. DNA for the CDR3: TGTGCCAGCAGCTTAGAGGCAGGGGTTCGTGGAAACACCATATATTTT.

This clone appeared a single time. The chain couples TRBV7-2 to TRBJ2-4; the match to TRBD2 covers 8 bases. The CDR3 loop spans 16 amino acids. Unmatched junction bases numbered 9, after V lost 3 bases and J lost 5 bases. Germline V gene sequence: CDR1 SGHTA, CDR2 FQGNSA. The CDR3 sequence: CASSLRGVSTQNIQYF. In DNA form, the CDR3 reads TGTGCCAGCAGCTTGCGGGGGGTGAGTACCCAAAACATTCAGTACTTC. Full variable domain (rest looked up from reference TRBV7-2 and TRBJ2-4): GAGVSQSPSNKVTEKGKDVELRCDPISGHTALYWYRQSLGQGLEFLIYFQGNSAPDKSGLPSDRFSAERTGGSVSTLTIQRTQQEDSAVYLCASSLRGVSTQNIQYFGAGTRLSVL.

CDR3 protein: CASSYHKMNTEAFF. CDR3 DNA: TGTGCCAGCAGTTACCACAAAATGAACACTGAAGCTTTCTTT. The V call is TRBV6-5, the J call TRBJ1-1; D ambiguous. CDR1 is MNHEY and CDR2 is SVGAGI in the germline V gene. V lost 2 bases and J lost 0, with 7 bases in between. This CDR3 has 14 amino acids.

The V call is TRBV6-6, the J call TRBJ1-4; D perhaps matches TRBD1 (5 bases). V was pared by 6 bases and J by 4 bases, with 12 bases between. CDR3 length equals 14 residues. CDR1 MNHNY and CDR2 SVGAGI come from the germline V gene (reference sequence). The CDR3 is CASSLTASNEKLFF. The CDR3 DNA follows: TGTGCCAGCAGCCTGACAGCTAGTAATGAAAAACTGTTTTTT.

With respect to this clone: The junction does not match germline at one end; this may be a read error. The CDR3 coding sequence is TGTACCAGCAGCCCTTTAGCGGGGGCCATCCAAGAGACCCAGTACTTC. Amino acid sequence: CTSSPLAGAIQETQYF. The chain employs TRBV9 and TRBJ2-5, with TRBD2 identical over 9 bases. The CDR3 has 16 amino acids. CDR1 and CDR2 from the germline V gene are SGDLS and YYNGEE.

The V and J genes are TRBV6-5 and TRBJ2-1; D may be TRBD1 (5 bases). The V and J ends lost 6 bases and 9 bases respectively, with 15 bases between them. The CDR3 length is 13 residues. Germline V lookup: CDR1 MNHEY, CDR2 SVGAGI. CDR3 sequence reads: CASRVKGKGEQFF. CDR3 coding DNA: TGTGCCAGCAGAGTGAAGGGGAAAGGTGAGCAGTTCTTC.

V is TRBV19 and J is TRBJ2-7; possible D gene TRBD1, 6 bases. Germline CDR1 reads LNHDA; CDR2 reads SQIVND (reference sequence). The CDR3 has 13 residues. Between the trimmed V and J ends, which lost 2 bases and 2 bases, there was a span of 7 bases. DNA for the CDR3: TGTGCCAGTAGTATAAGGACAGCCTACGAGCAGTACTTC. It encodes CASSIRTAYEQYF.

The rearrangement joins TRBV5-1 to TRBJ2-2, with D maybe TRBD2 (6 bases). This CDR3 is 16 amino acids long. Per germline, CDR1 SGHRS and CDR2 YFSETQ. Trimming cost V 7 bases and J 5 bases, with 21 bases left between them. Written as DNA, the CDR3 is TGCGCCAGCGGAATAGGAGGGCAGGGTATTACCGGGGAGCTGTTTTTT. It translates to CASGIGGQGITGELFF.